This entry lists 23 T cell receptor beta chains sequenced from one sample in a study of control samples from healthy donors and cancer patients. TCRdb's table, derived via immunoSEQ multiplex PCR, lists solely in-frame clones and lacks some. The profile shows 250,000 to 300,000 clones, about 80% of them singletons. The source material was PBMCs. All receptors come from a woman in her sixties or seventies with lung cancer.

This chain links TRBV5-1 with TRBJ2-7; 7 bases line up with TRBD1. CDR1 SGHRS and CDR2 YFSETQ come from the germline V gene. There are 14 residues in the CDR3. The trim removed 5 bases at V and 5 bases at J, leaving 10 bases unmatched. The CDR3 spells CASSQGEIVDEQYF. In DNA form, the CDR3 reads TGCGCCAGCAGTCAGGGGGAGATCGTCGACGAGCAGTACTTC.

The chain carries TRBV5-6 and TRBJ1-4; 9 positions agree with TRBD1. The CDR3 is 16 residues long. Germline V lookup: CDR1 SGHDT, CDR2 YYEEEE. V dropped 4 bases and J dropped 6; count of bases not matched to a gene: 10. For the CDR3, the DNA is TGTGCCAGCAGCCAATTCCGGGGACAGGGAGATGAAAAACTGTTTTTT. Translation: CASSQFRGQGDEKLFF.

This sequence joins TRBV24-1 and TRBJ2-7; possibly TRBD1 for D (6 bases). From germline, CDR1 is KGHDR and CDR2 SFDVKD. This CDR3 spans 10 amino acids. CDR3 sequence (DNA): TGTGCCACCAGTGACGGGGACACCTCGGTC. Translation gives CATSDGDTSV.

The count of this clone is one. The chain uses TRBV27 and TRBJ1-4; 9 nucleotides line up with TRBD1. This CDR3 contains 15 residues. CDR1 and CDR2 from the germline V gene are MNHEY and SMNVEV (reference sequence). V lost 5 bases and J lost 7; bases outside the gene matches: 8. The DNA for the CDR3 is TGTGCCAGCAGTCCCAAGGACAGGGGTGGTGAAAAACTGTTTTTT. Residues: CASSPKDRGGEKLFF.

The chain links TRBV3-1 (or the pseudogene TRBV3-2) to TRBJ1-2; D remains ambiguous. Germline CDR1 LGHDT, CDR2 YNNKEL (reference sequence). The CDR3 spans 14 residues. V shed 0 bases and J shed 6 bases, with 11 bases lying between them. CDR3 sequence reads: CASSQDVSQNGYTF. The CDR3 DNA reads as TGTGCCAGCAGCCAAGACGTATCCCAGAATGGCTACACCTTC.

In nucleotides, the CDR3 is TGTGCCAGCAGCCCGAGCGCAGTCTTTACCTACGAGCAGTACTTC. This codes for CASSPSAVFTYEQYF. The V gene is TRBV11-2, the J gene TRBJ2-7; D unresolved. CDR1 is SGHAT and CDR2 is FQNNGV in the germline V gene. CDR3 size: 15 residues. Trimming removed 5 bases from V and 2 bases from J, with 16 bases in between. The full variable domain, rest sourced from reference TRBV11-2 and TRBJ2-7, is EAGVAQSPRYKIIEKRQSVAFWCNPISGHATLYWYQQILGQGPKLLIQFQNNGVVDDSQLPKDRFSAERLKGVDSTLKIQPAKLEDSAVYLCASSPSAVFTYEQYFGPGTRLTVT.

Points on this clone: Other nucleotide sequences from this sample produce the same CDR3. The chain carries TRBV9 and TRBJ1-5; no clear D gene. Germline V CDR1 and CDR2: SGDLS, YYNGEE. The CDR3 extends over 13 amino acids. The ends were cut back, 0 bases at V and 4 bases at J, with 5 bases in the middle. The CDR3 sequence: CASSVGVNQPQHF. CDR3 nucleotides: TGTGCCAGCAGCGTAGGCGTAAATCAGCCCCAGCATTTT.

The sample holds a few counts of this clone. J is TRBJ2-1 and V is TRBV2; 11 nucleotides line up with TRBD2. J was trimmed by 0 bases and V by 3 bases; bases with no gene match: 10. The CDR3 totals 19 residues. Germline loops: CDR1 SNHLY, CDR2 FYNNEI. CDR3 nucleotide sequence: TGTGCCAGCAGTGATATCCCTAGCGGGGGGACTTTCTCCTACAATGAGCAGTTCTTC. Its protein is CASSDIPSGGTFSYNEQFF.

The gene calls are TRBV30 and TRBJ2-7; maybe TRBD1 (5 bases). CDR1 is GTSNPN and CDR2 is SVGIG in the germline V gene (reference sequence). Trimming cost V 8 bases and J 1 base, with 18 bases left between them. The CDR3 spans 14 residues. CDR3 protein: CAPIGAQGSYEQYF. The CDR3 bases are TGTGCCCCCATTGGGGCCCAGGGTTCCTACGAGCAGTACTTC.

This rearrangement joins TRBV10-2 to TRBJ2-1, with D perhaps matching TRBD2 (9 bases). Germline-derived CDR1 and CDR2 are WSHSY and SAAADI. This CDR3 is 19 amino acids long. V lost 6 bases and J 8 bases, leaving 32 bases between the germline ends. The CDR3 DNA reads TGCGCCAGCAGGGGCAGGGGGCGGTCGCCAGCGGGAGGACCCTATGAGCAGTTCTTC. Amino acids: CASRGRGRSPAGGPYEQFF.

The chain couples TRBV2 to TRBJ1-4; a possible D gene is TRBD1 (5 bases). Germline loops: CDR1 SNHLY, CDR2 FYNNEI. V was trimmed by 4 bases and J by 10 bases, leaving 10 bases between them. CDR3 size: 12 residues. Written as DNA, the CDR3 is TGTGCCAGCAGTGTAGGGGCAGCAAAACTGTTTTTT. As protein: CASSVGAAKLFF.

V is TRBV2 and J is TRBJ2-7; 8 bases line up with TRBD2. The CDR3 length is 15 residues. Trimming removed 1 base from V and 4 bases from J; junction bases left unmatched: 6. Per the germline V gene, CDR1 is SNHLY and CDR2 is FYNNEI. CDR3 DNA: TGTGCCAGCAGTGAAGGGGGACTAGGGTTATACGAGCAGTACTTC. Translating gives CASSEGGLGLYEQYF.

The chain combines TRBV2 with TRBJ1-1; D remains ambiguous. The germline V gene has CDR1 SNHLY and CDR2 FYNNEI. Trimming took 0 bases from V and 7 from J, leaving 9 bases between them. The CDR3 contains 13 residues. CDR3 in DNA: TGTGCCAGCAGTGAAGCGCGAGGGTTTGAAGCTTTCTTT. This translates into CASSEARGFEAFF.

The chain recombines TRBV11-2 with TRBJ2-6; TRBD1 is a possible D gene (5 bases). The germline CDR1 and CDR2 sequences are SGHAT and FQNNGV. Trimming stripped 5 bases from V and 4 bases from J, with 12 bases between. This CDR3 is 15 amino acids long. CDR3 in amino acids: CASSQGHGGANVLTF. The DNA of the CDR3 is TGTGCCAGCAGCCAAGGACACGGCGGGGCCAACGTCCTGACTTTC.

A few counts support this clone. This rearrangement joins TRBV19 to TRBJ2-3, with 7 positions matching TRBD1. CDR1 and CDR2 (germline): LNHDA, SQIVND (reference sequence). The CDR3 consists of 15 residues. The J segment lost 3 bases and the V segment lost 5 bases, leaving 8 bases of the junction unmatched. The CDR3 DNA is TGTGCCAGTAGTCTCGACAGGGCCAGGACAGATACGCAGTATTTT. Translation gives CASSLDRARTDTQYF. Together with reference TRBV19 and TRBJ2-3, the CDR3 gives the full variable domain: DGGITQSPKYLFRKEGQNVTLSCEQNLNHDAMYWYRQDPGQGLRLIYYSQIVNDFQKGDIAEGYSVSREKKESFPLTVTSAQKNPTAFYLCASSLDRARTDTQYFGPGTRLTVL.

This chain connects TRBV27 to TRBJ1-1; no reliable D call. Trimming took 6 bases from V and 7 from J, leaving 12 bases between them. The CDR3 sequence is 12 residues long. Per the germline V gene, CDR1 is MNHEY and CDR2 is SMNVEV (reference sequence). CDR3 protein: CASSPRAGEAFF. In nucleotides, the CDR3 is TGTGCCAGCAGCCCTAGGGCAGGTGAAGCTTTCTTT.

J is TRBJ1-1 and V is TRBV5-1; D call uncertain. CDR1 and CDR2 (germline): SGHRS, YFSETQ. Between the trimmed V and J ends, which lost 0 bases and 4 bases, there was a span of 10 bases. The CDR3 contains 14 residues. The CDR3 nucleotides read TGCGCCAGCAGCTTGGCCCTTGGACGCACTGAAGCTTTCTTT. It specifies CASSLALGRTEAFF. Drawing the rest from reference TRBV5-1 and TRBJ1-1, the complete variable domain is KAGVTQTPRYLIKTRGQQVTLSCSPISGHRSVSWYQQTPGQGLQFLFEYFSETQRNKGNFPGRFSGRQFSNSRSEMNVSTLELGDSALYLCASSLALGRTEAFFGQGTRLTVV.

The rearrangement uses TRBV5-6 and TRBJ1-6; unclear D gene. Germline V lookup: CDR1 SGHDT, CDR2 YYEEEE. CDR3 length: 13 residues. V was pared by 5 bases and J by 3 bases, with 6 bases between. As DNA, the CDR3 is TGTGCCAGCAGGGATTACTATAATTCACCCCTCCACTTT. Protein product: CASRDYYNSPLHF.

This chain joins TRBV3-1 (or the pseudogene TRBV3-2) and TRBJ1-6, with D possibly matching TRBD1 (6 bases). Trimming shortened V by 4 bases and J by 7 bases, and 14 bases separated the two germline ends. Germline values: CDR1 LGHDT, CDR2 YNNKEL (reference sequence). CDR3 length equals 15 residues. Here the CDR3 reads CASSPFITGNSPLHF. The CDR3 nucleotides are TGTGCCAGCAGCCCATTTATAACAGGGAATTCACCCCTCCACTTT.

The chain uses TRBV2 and TRBJ2-7, with 11 bases matching TRBD1. CDR1 and CDR2 from the germline V gene are SNHLY and FYNNEI. The CDR3 is made up of 14 amino acids. The V and J ends lost 4 bases and 3 bases, in that order; junction bases with no gene match: 2. DNA of the CDR3: TGTGCCAGCAGTGGGGGACAGGGGGGCTACGAGCAGTACTTC. Protein: CASSGGQGGYEQYF.

The chain combines TRBV25-1 with TRBJ1-2; weak D call: TRBD1 (5 bases). Deletions cut 6 bases from V and 0 bases from J, with 8 bases between. This CDR3 is built from 13 residues. CDR1 and CDR2 (germline): MGHDK, SYGVNS. This CDR3 is CASRRDSNYGYTF. The CDR3 nucleotides read TGTGCCAGCAGAAGGGACTCTAACTATGGCTACACCTTC.

This chain links TRBV7-3 with TRBJ1-6; D not resolved. Germline V gene data show CDR1 as SGHTA and CDR2 as FQGTGA. The CDR3 extends over 13 amino acids. Trimming removed 1 base at V and 14 bases at J, with 12 bases between. The CDR3 DNA follows: TGTGCCAGCAGCTTAAACGTGTATTCGGCCCTCCACTTT. It is translated as CASSLNVYSALHF. Drawing the rest from reference TRBV7-3 and TRBJ1-6, the complete variable domain is GAGVSQTPSNKVTEKGKYVELRCDPISGHTALYWYRQSLGQGPEFLIYFQGTGAADDSGLPNDRFFAVRPEGSVSTLKIQRTERGDSAVYLCASSLNVYSALHFGNGTRLTVT.

CDR3 sequence: CASSTPQGVGTDTQYF. CDR3 DNA: TGCGCCAGCAGCACGCCACAGGGGGTCGGCACAGATACGCAGTATTTT. V gene TRBV5-1 combines with J gene TRBJ2-3, with 8 bases identical to TRBD1. Per germline, CDR1 SGHRS and CDR2 YFSETQ. The V and J ends lost 4 bases and 1 base, in that order; junction bases with no gene match: 8. The CDR3 length is 16 residues.